The clone carrying this T cell receptor (beta chain) has only a few counts. The data were produced by immunoSEQ multiplex PCR, yet TCRdb's version contains in-frame clones alone and is incomplete. Found here are a few hundred thousand clones, 87% of them singletons; the top ten hold roughly a tenth. The sample is drawn from a study of blood T cell repertoires in COVID-19. Study summary: The origin of the acute and convalescent COVID-19 samples was the United States, Italy and Spain.

Participants' reported clinical history set cohort assignment. Germline V CDR1 and CDR2: LNHDA, SQIVND (reference sequence). The V end lost 5 bases, the J end lost 4 bases, and 12 bases lay between the germline ends. This CDR3 contains 14 residues. This TCR was recovered from a woman in her forties or fifties who had recovered from COVID-19. Sequencing was done on a sample of PBMCs or T cells enriched from blood (not recorded which). V usage is TRBV19 and J usage is TRBJ1-5; weak D call: TRBD1 (6 bases). CDR3 sequence reads: CASSVGHQNQPQHF. Written as DNA, the CDR3 is TGTGCCAGTAGTGTGGGACACCAGAATCAGCCCCAGCATTTT.